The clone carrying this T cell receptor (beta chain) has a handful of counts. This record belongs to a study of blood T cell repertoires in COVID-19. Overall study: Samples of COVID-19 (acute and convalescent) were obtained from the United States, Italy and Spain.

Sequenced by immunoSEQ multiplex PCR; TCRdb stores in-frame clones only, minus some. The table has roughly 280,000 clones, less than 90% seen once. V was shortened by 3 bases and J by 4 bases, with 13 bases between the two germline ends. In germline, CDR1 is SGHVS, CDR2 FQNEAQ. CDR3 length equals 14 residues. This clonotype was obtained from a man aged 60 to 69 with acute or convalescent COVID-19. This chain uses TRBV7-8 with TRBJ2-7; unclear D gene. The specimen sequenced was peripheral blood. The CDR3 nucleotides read TGTGCCAGCAGCTTTTCCAGGCAACTGTACGAGCAGTACTTC. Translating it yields CASSFSRQLYEQYF.